The source of this TCR beta chain is a study of T cell responses to AZD1222 COVID-19 vaccine. Whole-study findings and limits: Variant regions that are unmutated are reportedly the target of nearly half of spike-specific TCRs. The study found Spike-specific TCR breadth and depth rose after two AZD1222 doses. With dominance at 160-218 and 743-854, vaccine-associated CD4 TCRs spanned spike.

Sequenced by immunoSEQ multiplex PCR; TCRdb stores in-frame clones only, minus some. The profile shows more than 140,000 clones, about 92% of them singletons. Germline lookup yields CDR1 LNHDA and CDR2 SQIVND (reference sequence). The V and J ends lost 7 bases and 6 bases, in that order; junction bases with no gene match: 3. The CDR3 has 14 amino acids. Details on this clone: Its cognate antigen is unknown.

The clonotype comes from an adult in good health. The rearrangement joins TRBV19 to TRBJ1-6, with 10 bases matching TRBD1. Here the sequenced sample was peripheral blood, taken on day 0 of MenACWY control vaccination. The CDR3 is CASNDRGLNSPLHF. In DNA form, the CDR3 reads TGTGCCAGTAACGACAGGGGGCTTAATTCACCCCTCCACTTT.